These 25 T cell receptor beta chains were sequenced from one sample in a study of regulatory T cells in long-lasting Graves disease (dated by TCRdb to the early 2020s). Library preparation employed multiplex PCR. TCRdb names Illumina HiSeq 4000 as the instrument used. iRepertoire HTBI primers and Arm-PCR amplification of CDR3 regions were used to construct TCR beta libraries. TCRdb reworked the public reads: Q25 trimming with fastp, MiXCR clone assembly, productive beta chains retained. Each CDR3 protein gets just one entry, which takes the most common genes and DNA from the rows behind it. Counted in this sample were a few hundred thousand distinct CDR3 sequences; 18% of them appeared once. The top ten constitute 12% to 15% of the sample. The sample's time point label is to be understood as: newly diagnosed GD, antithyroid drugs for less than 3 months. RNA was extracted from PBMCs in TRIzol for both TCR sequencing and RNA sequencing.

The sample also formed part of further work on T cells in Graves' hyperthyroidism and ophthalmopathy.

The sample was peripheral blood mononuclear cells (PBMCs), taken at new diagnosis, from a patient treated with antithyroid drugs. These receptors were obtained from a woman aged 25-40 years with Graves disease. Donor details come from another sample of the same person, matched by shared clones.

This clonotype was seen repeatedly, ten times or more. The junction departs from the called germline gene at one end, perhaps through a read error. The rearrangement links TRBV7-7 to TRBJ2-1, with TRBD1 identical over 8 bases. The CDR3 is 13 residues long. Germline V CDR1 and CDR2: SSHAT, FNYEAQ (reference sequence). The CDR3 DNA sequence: TGTGCTAGCAGCCGGGACAGGTACAATGAGCAGTTCTTC. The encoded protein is CASSRDRYNEQFF.

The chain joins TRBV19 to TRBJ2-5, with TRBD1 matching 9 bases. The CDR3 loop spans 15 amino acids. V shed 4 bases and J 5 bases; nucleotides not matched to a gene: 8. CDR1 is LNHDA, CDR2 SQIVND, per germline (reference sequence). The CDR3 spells CASSTGTGSVETQYF. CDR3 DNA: TGTGCCAGTAGTACCGGGACAGGGTCGGTGGAGACCCAGTACTTC.

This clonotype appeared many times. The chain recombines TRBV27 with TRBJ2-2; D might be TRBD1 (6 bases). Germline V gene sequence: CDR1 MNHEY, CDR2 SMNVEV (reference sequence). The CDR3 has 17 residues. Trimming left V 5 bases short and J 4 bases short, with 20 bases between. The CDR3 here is CASSQVQGRLPTGELFF. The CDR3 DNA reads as TGTGCCAGCAGTCAAGTCCAGGGGAGACTACCCACCGGGGAGCTGTTTTTT.

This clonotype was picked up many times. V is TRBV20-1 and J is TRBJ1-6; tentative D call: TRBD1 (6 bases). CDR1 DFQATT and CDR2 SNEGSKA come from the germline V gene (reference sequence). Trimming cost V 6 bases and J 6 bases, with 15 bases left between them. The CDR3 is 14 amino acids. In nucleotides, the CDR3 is TGCAGTGCGAAGCCGGGGGCCTCTAATTCACCCCTCCACTTT. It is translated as CSAKPGASNSPLHF.

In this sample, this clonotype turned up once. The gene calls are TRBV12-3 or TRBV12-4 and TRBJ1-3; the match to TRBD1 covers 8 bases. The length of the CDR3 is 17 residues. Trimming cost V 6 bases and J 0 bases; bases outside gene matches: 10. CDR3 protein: CASRYTDRGPSGNTIYF. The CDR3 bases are TGTGCCAGCAGATATACTGACAGGGGACCCTCTGGAAACACCATATATTTT.

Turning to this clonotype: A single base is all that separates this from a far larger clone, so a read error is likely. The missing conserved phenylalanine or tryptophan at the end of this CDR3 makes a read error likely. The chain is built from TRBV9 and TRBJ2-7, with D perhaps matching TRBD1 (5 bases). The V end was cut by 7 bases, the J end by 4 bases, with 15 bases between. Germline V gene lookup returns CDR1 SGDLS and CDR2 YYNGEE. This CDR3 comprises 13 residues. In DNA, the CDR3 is TGTGCCAGCTTTTATCAGGGAACATACGAGCAGTACTTA. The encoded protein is CASFYQGTYEQYL.

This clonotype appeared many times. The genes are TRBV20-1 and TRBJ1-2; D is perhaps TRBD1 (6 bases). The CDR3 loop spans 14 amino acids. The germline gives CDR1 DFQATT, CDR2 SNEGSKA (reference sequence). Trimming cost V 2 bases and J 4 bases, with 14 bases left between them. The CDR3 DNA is TGCAGTGCTAGAAGCACAGGGACGGGCTATGGCTACACCTTC. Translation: CSARSTGTGYGYTF.

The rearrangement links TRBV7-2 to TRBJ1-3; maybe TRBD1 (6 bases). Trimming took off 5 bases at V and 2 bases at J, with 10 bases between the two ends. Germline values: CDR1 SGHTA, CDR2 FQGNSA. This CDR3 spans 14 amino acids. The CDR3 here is CASSKPGAGNTIYF. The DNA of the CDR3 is TGTGCCAGCAGCAAGCCAGGGGCTGGAAACACCATATATTTT.

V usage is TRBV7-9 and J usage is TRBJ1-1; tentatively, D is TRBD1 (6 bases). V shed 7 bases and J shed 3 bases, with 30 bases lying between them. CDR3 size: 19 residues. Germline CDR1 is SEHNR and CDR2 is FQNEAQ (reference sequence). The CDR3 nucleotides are TGTGCCAGCACTTCCCCTTGGGGACACAGGGCCCTCGGGGACACTGAAGCTTTCTTT. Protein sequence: CASTSPWGHRALGDTEAFF.

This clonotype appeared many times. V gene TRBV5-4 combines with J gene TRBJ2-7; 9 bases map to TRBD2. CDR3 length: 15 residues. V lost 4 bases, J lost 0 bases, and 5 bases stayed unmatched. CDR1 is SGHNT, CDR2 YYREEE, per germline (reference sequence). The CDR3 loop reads CASSRSGGFSYEQYF. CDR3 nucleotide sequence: TGTGCCAGCAGCCGGAGCGGGGGGTTCTCCTACGAGCAGTACTTC.

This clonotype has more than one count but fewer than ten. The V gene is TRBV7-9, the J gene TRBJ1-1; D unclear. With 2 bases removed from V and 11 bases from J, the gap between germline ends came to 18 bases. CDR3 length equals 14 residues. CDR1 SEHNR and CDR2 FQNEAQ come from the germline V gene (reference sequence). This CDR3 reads CASSLFDQDVLAFF. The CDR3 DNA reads TGTGCCAGCAGCTTATTCGACCAGGACGTGCTGGCTTTCTTT.

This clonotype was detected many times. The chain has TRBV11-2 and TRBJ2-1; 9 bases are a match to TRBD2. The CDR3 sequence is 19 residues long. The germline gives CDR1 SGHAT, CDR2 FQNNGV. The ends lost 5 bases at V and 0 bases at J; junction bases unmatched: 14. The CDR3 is CASSTLLRGGEVSYNEQFF. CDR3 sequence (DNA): TGTGCCAGCAGCACGCTACTACGCGGGGGGGAAGTCTCCTACAATGAGCAGTTCTTC.

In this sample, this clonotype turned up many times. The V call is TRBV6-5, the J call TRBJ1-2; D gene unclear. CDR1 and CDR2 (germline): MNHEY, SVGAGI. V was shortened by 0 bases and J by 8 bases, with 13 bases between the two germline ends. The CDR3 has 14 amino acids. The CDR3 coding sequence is TGTGCCAGCAGTTACTCGAGACAAGGAGAAGGCTACACCTTC. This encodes CASSYSRQGEGYTF.

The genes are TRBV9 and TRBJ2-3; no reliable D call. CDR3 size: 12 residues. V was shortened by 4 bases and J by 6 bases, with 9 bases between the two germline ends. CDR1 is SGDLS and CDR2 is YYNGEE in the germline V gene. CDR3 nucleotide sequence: TGTGCCAGCAGCAAGAAAGGGGATACGCAGTATTTT. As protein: CASSKKGDTQYF.

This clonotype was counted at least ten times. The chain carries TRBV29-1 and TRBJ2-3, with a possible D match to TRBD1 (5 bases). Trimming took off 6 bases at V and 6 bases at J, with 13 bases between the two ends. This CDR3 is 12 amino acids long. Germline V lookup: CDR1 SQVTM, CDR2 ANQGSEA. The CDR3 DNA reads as TGCAGCGTGCTGACAGAAGGGGATACGCAGTATTTT. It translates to CSVLTEGDTQYF.

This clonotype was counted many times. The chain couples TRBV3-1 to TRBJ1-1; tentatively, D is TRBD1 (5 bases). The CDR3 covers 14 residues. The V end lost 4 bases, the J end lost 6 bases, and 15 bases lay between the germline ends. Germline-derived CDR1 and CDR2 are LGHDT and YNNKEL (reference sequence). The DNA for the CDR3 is TGTGCCAGCAGCCTACCGGGACCGAGGCCTGAAGCTTTCTTT. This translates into CASSLPGPRPEAFF.

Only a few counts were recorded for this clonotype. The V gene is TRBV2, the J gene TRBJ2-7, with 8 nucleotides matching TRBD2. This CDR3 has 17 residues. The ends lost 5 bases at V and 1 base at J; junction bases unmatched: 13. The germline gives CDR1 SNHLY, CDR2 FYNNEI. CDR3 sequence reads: CASSSPPGTRTSYEQYF. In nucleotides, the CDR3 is TGTGCCAGCAGTTCCCCCCCCGGGACTAGGACATCCTACGAGCAGTACTTC.

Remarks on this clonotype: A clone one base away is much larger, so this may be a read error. CDR3 DNA sequence: TGTGCCAGCAGTTTCCCGGACAGCCACTATGGCTGCACCTTC. It is translated as CASSFPDSHYGCTF. The genes are TRBV5-6 and TRBJ1-2; the D gene is possibly TRBD1 (6 bases). This CDR3 comprises 14 residues. The germline gives CDR1 SGHDT, CDR2 YYEEEE.

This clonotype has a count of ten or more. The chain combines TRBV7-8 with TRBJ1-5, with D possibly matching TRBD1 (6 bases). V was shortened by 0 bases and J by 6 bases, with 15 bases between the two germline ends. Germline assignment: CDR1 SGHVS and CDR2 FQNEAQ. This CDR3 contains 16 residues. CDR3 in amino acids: CASSLALGQTGQPQHF. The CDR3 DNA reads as TGTGCCAGCAGCTTAGCGCTCGGACAGACCGGTCAGCCCCAGCATTTT.

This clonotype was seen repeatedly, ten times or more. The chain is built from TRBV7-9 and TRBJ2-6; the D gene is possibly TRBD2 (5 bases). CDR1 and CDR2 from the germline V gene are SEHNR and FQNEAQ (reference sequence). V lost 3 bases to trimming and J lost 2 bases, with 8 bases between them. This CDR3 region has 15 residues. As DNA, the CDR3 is TGTGCCAGCAGCTTTCGGGGTCCTGGGGCCAACGTCCTGACTTTC. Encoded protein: CASSFRGPGANVLTF.

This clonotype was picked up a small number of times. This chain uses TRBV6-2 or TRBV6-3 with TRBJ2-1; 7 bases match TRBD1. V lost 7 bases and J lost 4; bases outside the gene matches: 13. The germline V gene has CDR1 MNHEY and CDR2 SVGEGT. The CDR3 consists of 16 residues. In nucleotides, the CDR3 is TGTGCCAGCACGCAAGCTGGGACAGAACTATACAATGAGCAGTTCTTC. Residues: CASTQAGTELYNEQFF.

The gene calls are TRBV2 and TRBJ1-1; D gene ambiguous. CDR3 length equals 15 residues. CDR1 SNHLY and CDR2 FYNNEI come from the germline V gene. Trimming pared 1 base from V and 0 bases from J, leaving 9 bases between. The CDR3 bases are TGTGCCAGCAGTGAAGGTTCAGCCCTGAACACTGAAGCTTTCTTT. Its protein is CASSEGSALNTEAFF.

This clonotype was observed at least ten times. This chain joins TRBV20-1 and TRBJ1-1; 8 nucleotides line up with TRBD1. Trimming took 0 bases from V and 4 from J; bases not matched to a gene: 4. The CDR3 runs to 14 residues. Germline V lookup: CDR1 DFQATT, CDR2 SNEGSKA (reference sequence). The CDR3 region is CSARDQGASTEAFF. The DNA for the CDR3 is TGCAGTGCTAGAGATCAGGGGGCCTCCACTGAAGCTTTCTTT.

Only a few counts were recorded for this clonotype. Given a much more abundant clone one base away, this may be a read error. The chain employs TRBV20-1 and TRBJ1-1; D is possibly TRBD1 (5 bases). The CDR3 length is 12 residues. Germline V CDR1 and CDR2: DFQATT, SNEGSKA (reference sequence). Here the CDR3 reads CSAQQEGPRASF. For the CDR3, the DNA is TGCAGTGCTCAACAGGAGGGACCTCGAGCTTCCTTT.

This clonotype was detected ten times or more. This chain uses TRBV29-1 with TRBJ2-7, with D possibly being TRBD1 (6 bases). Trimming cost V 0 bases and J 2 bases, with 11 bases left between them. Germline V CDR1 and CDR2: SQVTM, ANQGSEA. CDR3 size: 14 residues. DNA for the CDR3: TGCAGCGTTGAAGAATCAACAGGGCCCTACGAGCAGTACTTC. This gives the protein CSVEESTGPYEQYF.